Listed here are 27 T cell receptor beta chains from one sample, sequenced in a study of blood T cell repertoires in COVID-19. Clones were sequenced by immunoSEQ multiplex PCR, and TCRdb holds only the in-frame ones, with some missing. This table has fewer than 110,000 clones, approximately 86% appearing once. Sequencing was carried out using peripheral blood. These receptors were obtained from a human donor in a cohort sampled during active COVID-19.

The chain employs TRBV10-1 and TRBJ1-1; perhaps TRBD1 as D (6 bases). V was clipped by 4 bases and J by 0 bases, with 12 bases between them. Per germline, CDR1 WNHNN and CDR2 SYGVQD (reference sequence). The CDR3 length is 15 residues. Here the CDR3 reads CASSGLSGVNTEAFF. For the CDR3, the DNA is TGCGCCAGCAGTGGCCTTTCAGGGGTGAACACTGAAGCTTTCTTT.

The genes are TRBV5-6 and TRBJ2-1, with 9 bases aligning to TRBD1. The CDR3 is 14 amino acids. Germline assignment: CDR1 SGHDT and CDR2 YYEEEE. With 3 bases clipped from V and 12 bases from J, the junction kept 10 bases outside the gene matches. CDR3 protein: CASSYGQGRVGQFF. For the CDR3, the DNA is TGTGCCAGCAGCTATGGACAGGGGAGAGTTGGGCAGTTCTTC. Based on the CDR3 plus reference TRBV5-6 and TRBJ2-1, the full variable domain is DAGVTQSPTHLIKTRGQQVTLRCSPKSGHDTVSWYQQALGQGPQFIFQYYEEEERQRGNFPDRFSGHQFPNYSSELNVNALLLGDSALYLCASSYGQGRVGQFFGPGTRLTVL.

In DNA form, the CDR3 reads TGTGCCATCAGTGAGAGGGGGACTAGCGGGAGGGCCAATTACAATGAGCAGTTCTTC. The encoded protein is CAISERGTSGRANYNEQFF. The rearrangement joins TRBV10-3 to TRBJ2-1; 16 positions agree with TRBD2. Germline V gene sequence: CDR1 ENHRY, CDR2 SYGVKD. The CDR3 has 19 residues. Unmatched junction bases numbered 8, after V lost 2 bases and J lost 4 bases.

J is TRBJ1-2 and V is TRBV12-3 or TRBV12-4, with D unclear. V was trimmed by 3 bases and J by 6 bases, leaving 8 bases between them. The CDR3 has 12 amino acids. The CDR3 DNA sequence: TGTGCCAGCAGTTTGAGGGCGAATGGCTACACCTTC. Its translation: CASSLRANGYTF.

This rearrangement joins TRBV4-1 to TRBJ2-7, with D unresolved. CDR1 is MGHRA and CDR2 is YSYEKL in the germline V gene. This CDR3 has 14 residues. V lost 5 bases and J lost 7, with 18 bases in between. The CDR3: CASSYLPVRWEQYF. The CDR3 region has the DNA TGCGCCAGCAGCTACCTTCCGGTCCGTTGGGAGCAGTACTTC.

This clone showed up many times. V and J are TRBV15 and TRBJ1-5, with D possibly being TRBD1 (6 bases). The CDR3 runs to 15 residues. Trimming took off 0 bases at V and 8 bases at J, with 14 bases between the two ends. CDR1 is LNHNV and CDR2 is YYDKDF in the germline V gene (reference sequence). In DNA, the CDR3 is TGTGCCACCAGCAGAGATGGGGGCGGTTTGAAGCCCCAGCATTTT. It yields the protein CATSRDGGGLKPQHF.

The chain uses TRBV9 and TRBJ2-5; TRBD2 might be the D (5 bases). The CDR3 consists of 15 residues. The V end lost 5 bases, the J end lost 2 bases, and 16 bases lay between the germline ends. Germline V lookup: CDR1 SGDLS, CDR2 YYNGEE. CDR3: CASSPGISYQETQYF. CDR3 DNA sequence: TGTGCCAGCAGTCCCGGGATCTCGTATCAAGAGACCCAGTACTTC. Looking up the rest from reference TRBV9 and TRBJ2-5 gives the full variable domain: DSGVTQTPKHLITATGQRVTLRCSPRSGDLSVYWYQQSLDQGLQFLIQYYNGEERAKGNILERFSAQQFPDLHSELNLSSLELGDSALYFCASSPGISYQETQYFGPGTRLLVL.

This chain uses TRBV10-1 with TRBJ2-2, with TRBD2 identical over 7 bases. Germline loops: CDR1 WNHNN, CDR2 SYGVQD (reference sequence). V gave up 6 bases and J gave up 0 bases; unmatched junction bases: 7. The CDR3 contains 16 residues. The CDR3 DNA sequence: TGCGCCAGCAGCTCCCTGGCGGGGGCGAACACCGGGGAGCTGTTTTTT. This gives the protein CASSSLAGANTGELFF.

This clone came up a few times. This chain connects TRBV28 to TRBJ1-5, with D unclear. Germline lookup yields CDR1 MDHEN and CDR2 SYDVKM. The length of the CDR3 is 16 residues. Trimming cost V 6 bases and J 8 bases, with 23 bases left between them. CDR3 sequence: CASSPIGSGRGEPQHF. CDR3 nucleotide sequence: TGTGCCAGCAGCCCTATTGGTTCCGGCCGGGGAGAGCCCCAGCATTTT. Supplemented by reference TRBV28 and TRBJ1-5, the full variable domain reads DVKVTQSSRYLVKRTGEKVFLECVQDMDHENMFWYRQDPGLGLRLIYFSYDVKMKEKGDIPEGYSVSREKKERFSLILESASTNQTSMYLCASSPIGSGRGEPQHFGDGTRLSIL.

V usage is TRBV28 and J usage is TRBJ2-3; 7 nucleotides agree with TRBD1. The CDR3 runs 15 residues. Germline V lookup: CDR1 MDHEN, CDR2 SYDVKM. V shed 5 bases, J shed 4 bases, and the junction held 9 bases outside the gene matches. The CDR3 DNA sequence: TGTGCCAGCAGTACCGGGACAGCAGGCCCAGATACGCAGTATTTT. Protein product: CASSTGTAGPDTQYF. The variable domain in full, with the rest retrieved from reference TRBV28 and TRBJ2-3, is DVKVTQSSRYLVKRTGEKVFLECVQDMDHENMFWYRQDPGLGLRLIYFSYDVKMKEKGDIPEGYSVSREKKERFSLILESASTNQTSMYLCASSTGTAGPDTQYFGPGTRLTVL.

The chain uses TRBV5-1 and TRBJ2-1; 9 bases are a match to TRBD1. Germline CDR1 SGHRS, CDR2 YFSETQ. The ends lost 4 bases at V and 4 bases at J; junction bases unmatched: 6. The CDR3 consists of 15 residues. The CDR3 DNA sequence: TGCGCCAGCAGCCGGGGGACAGGGACGTACAATGAGCAGTTCTTC. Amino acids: CASSRGTGTYNEQFF. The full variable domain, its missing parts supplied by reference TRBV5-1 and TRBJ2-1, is KAGVTQTPRYLIKTRGQQVTLSCSPISGHRSVSWYQQTPGQGLQFLFEYFSETQRNKGNFPGRFSGRQFSNSRSEMNVSTLELGDSALYLCASSRGTGTYNEQFFGPGTRLTVL.

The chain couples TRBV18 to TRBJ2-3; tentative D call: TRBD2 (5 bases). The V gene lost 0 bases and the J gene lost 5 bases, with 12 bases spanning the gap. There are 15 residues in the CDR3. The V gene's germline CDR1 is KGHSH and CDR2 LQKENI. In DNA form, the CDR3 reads TGTGCCAGCTCACCACCGACCGGCGGGCAAGATACGCAGTATTTT. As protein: CASSPPTGGQDTQYF.

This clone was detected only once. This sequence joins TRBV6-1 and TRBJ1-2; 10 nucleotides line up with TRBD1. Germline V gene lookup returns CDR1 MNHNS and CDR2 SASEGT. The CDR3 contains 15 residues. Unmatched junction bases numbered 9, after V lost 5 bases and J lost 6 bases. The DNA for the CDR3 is TGTGCCAGCAGTTGGGGGGGGACAGGGGAAAATGGCTACACCTTC. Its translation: CASSWGGTGENGYTF.

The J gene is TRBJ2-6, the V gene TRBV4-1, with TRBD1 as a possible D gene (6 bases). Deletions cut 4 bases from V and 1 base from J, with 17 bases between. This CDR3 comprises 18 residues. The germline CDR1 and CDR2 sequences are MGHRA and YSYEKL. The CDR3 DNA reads TGCGCCAGCAGCCTCCGACAGGAAGTAGCATCTGGGGCCAACGTCCTGACTTTC. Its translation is CASSLRQEVASGANVLTF.

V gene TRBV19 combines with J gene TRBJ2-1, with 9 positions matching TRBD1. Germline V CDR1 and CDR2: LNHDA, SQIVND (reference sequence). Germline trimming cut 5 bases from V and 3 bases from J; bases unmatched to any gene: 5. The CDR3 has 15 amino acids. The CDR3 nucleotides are TGTGCCAGTAGTTCCGGACAGGGGAACTACAATGAGCAGTTCTTC. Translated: CASSSGQGNYNEQFF.

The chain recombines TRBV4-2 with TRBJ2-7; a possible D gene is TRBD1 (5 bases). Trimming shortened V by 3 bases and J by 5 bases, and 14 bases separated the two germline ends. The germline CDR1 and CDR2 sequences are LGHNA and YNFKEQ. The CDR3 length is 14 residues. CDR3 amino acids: CASSHKEGAHEQYF. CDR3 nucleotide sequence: TGTGCCAGCAGCCACAAGGAAGGGGCCCACGAGCAGTACTTC.

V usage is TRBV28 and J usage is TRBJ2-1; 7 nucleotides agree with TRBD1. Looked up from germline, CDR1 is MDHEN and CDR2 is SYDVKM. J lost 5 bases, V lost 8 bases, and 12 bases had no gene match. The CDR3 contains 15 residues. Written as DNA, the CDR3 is TGTGCCAGCTTGCCACAGGGGTGGAACAACAATGAGCAGTTCTTC. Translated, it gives CASLPQGWNNNEQFF.

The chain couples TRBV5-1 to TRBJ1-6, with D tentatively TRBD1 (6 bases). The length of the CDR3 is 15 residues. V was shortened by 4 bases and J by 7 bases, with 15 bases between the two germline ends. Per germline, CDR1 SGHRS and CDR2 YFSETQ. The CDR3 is CASSELDSLNSPLHF. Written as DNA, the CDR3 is TGCGCCAGCAGCGAGCTGGACAGCCTGAATTCACCCCTCCACTTT.

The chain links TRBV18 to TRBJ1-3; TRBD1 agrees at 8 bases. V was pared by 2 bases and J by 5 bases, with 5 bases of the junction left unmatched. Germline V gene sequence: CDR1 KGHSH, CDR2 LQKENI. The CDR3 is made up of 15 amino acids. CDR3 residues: CASSPAGTGRNTIYF. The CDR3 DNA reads TGTGCCAGCTCACCAGCCGGGACAGGCCGAAACACCATATATTTT.

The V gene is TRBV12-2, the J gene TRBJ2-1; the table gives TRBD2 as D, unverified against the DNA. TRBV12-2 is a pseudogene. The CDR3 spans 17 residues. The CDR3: CASRPHPDQREYNEQFF. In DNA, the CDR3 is TGTGCAAGTCGCCCCCACCCGGACCAGCGGGAGTACAATGAGCAGTTCTTC.

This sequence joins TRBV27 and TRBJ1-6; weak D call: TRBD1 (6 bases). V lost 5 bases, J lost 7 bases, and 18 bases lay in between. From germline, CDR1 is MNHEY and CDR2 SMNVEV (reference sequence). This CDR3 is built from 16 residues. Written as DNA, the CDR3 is TGTGCCAGCAGTACGACAGGCCTATTACCCAATTCACCCCTCCACTTT. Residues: CASSTTGLLPNSPLHF.

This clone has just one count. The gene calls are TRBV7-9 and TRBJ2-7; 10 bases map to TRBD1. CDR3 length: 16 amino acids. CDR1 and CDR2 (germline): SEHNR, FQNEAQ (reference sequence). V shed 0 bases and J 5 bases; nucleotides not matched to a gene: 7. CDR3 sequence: CASSLAVGQGFNEQYF. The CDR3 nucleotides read TGTGCCAGCAGCTTAGCCGTGGGACAGGGGTTCAACGAGCAGTACTTC.

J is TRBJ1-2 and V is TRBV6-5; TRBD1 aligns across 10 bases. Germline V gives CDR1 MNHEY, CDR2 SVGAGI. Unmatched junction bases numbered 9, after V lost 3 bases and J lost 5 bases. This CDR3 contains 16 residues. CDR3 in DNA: TGTGCCAGCAGTTATATTCGGACAGGGGGTGGGTATGGCTACACCTTC. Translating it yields CASSYIRTGGGYGYTF.

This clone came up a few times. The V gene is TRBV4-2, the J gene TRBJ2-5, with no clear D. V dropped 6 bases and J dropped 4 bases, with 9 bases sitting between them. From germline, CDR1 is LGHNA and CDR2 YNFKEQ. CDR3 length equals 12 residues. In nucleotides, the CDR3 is TGTGCCAGCAGTGACCCTAGAGAGACCCAGTACTTC. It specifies CASSDPRETQYF.

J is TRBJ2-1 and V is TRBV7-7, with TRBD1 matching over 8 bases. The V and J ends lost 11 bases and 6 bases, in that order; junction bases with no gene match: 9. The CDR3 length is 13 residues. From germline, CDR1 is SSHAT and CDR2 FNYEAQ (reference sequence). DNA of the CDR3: TGTGCCCGACATAGGACAGGGATCAATGAGCAGTTCTTC. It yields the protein CARHRTGINEQFF.

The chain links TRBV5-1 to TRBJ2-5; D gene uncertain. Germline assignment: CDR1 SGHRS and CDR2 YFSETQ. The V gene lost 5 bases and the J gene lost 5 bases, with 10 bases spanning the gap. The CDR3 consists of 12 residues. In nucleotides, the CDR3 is TGCGCCAGCAGTCCCTCTTTCGAGACCCAGTACTTC. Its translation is CASSPSFETQYF.

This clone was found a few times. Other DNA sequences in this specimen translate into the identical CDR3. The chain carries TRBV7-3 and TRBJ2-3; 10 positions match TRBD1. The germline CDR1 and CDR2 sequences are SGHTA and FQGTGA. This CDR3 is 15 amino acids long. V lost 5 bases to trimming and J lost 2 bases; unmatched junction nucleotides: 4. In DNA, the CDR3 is TGTGCCAGCAGCCCGGACAGGGGGTACACAGATACGCAGTATTTT. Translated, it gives CASSPDRGYTDTQYF.